This TCR beta chain was recovered during a study of OX40 agonist ivuxolimab in advanced cancers. Whole-study context: Patients in dose escalation had liver, melanoma, kidney or head and neck cancers.

Assay: immunoSEQ multiplex PCR; the TCRdb copy retains only in-frame clones and omits some. The sample consists of under 65,000 clones, around 80% of them appearing once. This clone has more than one count but fewer than ten. The origin of this receptor is an adult with an advanced solid tumor such as melanoma, head and neck, liver or kidney cancer. The specimen was CD4+ or CD8+ T cells sorted from blood, collected in a trial of the OX40 agonist ivuxolimab.

CDR3 in DNA: TGTGCCAGCAGCTCAGCTGGGGAGCCCAAAAACATTCAGTACTTC. Residues: CASSSAGEPKNIQYF. The chain carries TRBV9 and TRBJ2-4; perhaps TRBD2 as D (5 bases). The length of the CDR3 is 15 residues. The germline V gene encodes CDR1 SGDLS and CDR2 YYNGEE. Trimming left V 4 bases short and J 2 bases short, with 13 bases between.